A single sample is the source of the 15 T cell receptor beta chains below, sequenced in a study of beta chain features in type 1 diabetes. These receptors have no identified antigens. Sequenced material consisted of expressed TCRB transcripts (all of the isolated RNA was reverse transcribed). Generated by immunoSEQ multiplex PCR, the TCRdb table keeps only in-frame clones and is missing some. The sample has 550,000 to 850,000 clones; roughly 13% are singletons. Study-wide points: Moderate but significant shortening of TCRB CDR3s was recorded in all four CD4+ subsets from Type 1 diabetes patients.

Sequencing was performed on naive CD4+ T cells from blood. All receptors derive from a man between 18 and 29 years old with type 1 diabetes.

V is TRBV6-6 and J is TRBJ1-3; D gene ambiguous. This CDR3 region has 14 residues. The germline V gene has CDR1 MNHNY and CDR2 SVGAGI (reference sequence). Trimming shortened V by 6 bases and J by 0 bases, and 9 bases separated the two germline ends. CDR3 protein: CASSREDSGNTIYF. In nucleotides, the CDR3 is TGTGCCAGCAGCCGCGAGGACTCTGGAAACACCATATATTTT.

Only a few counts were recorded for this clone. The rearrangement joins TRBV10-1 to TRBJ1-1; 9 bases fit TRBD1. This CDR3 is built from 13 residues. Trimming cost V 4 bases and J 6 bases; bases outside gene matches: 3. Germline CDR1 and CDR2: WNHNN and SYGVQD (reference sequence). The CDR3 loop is CASSAWTGAEAFF. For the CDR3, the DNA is TGCGCCAGCAGTGCCTGGACAGGGGCTGAAGCTTTCTTT.

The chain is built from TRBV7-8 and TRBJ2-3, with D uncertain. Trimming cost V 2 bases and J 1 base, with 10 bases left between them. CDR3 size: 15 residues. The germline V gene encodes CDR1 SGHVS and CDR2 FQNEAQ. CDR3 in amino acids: CASSLLQLRTDTQYF. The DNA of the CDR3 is TGTGCCAGCAGCTTATTACAACTACGCACAGATACGCAGTATTTT.

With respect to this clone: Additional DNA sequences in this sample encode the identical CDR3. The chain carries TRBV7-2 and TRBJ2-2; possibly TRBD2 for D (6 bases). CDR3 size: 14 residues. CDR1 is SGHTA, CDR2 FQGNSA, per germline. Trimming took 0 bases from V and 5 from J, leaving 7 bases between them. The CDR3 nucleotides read TGTGCCAGCAGCTTAGCGCGGGGAACCGGGGAGCTGTTTTTT. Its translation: CASSLARGTGELFF.

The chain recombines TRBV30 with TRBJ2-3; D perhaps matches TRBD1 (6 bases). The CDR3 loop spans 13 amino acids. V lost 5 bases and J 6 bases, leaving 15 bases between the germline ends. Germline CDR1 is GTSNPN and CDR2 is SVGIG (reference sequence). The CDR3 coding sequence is TGTGCCTGGGGGATAGGGGGTTCGGATACGCAGTATTTT. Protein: CAWGIGGSDTQYF.

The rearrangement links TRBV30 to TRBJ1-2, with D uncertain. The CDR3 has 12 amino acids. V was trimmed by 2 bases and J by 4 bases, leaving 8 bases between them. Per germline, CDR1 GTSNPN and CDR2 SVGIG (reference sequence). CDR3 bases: TGTGCCTGGAGTCTCTCGGGCTATGGCTACACCTTC. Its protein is CAWSLSGYGYTF.

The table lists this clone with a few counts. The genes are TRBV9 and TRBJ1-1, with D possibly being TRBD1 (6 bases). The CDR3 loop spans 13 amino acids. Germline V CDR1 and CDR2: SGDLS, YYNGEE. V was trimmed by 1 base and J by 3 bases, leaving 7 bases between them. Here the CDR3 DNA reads TGTGCCAGCAGCGTAAGACAGGACACTGAAGCTTTCTTT. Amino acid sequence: CASSVRQDTEAFF. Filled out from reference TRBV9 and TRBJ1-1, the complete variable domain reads DSGVTQTPKHLITATGQRVTLRCSPRSGDLSVYWYQQSLDQGLQFLIQYYNGEERAKGNILERFSAQQFPDLHSELNLSSLELGDSALYFCASSVRQDTEAFFGQGTRLTVV.

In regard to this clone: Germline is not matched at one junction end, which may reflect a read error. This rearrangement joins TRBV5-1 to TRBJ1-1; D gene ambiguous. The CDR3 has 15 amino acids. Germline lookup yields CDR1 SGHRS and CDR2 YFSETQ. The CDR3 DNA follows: TGCGCCAGCAGCTTGACTCCCGGAATGAACTCTGAAGCTTTCTTT. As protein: CASSLTPGMNSEAFF.

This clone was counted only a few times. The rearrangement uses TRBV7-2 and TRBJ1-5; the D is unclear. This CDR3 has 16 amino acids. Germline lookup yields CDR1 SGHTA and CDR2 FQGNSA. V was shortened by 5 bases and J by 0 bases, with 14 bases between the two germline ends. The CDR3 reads CASSRWTDVSNQPQHF. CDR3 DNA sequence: TGTGCCAGCAGCCGTTGGACCGACGTTAGCAATCAGCCCCAGCATTTT.

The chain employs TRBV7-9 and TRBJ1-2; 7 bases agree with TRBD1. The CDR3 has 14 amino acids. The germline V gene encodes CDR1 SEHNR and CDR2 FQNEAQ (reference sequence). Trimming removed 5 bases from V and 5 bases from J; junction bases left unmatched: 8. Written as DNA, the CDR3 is TGTGCCAGCAGCCGTACAGGGGATAGTTATGGCTACACCTTC. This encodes CASSRTGDSYGYTF.

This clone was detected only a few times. This CDR3 is CASSPWTGLETQYF. Written as DNA, the CDR3 is TGCGCCAGCAGCCCCTGGACAGGGCTGGAGACCCAGTACTTC. The chain recombines TRBV5-1 with TRBJ2-5, with 8 bases lining up with TRBD1. CDR1 is SGHRS, CDR2 YFSETQ, per germline. This CDR3 has 14 residues. J gave up 5 bases and V 4 bases, and 7 bases lay outside the gene matches.

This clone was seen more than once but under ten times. The chain's CDR3 is CASSSGLAEGNEQFF. For the CDR3, the DNA is TGTGCCAGCAGCTCGGGACTAGCTGAGGGGAATGAGCAGTTCTTC. The genes are TRBV7-6 and TRBJ2-1; 9 nucleotides align to TRBD2. CDR3 size: 15 residues. The V gene's germline CDR1 is SGHVS and CDR2 FNYEAQ. Trimming cost V 4 bases and J 7 bases; bases outside gene matches: 8.

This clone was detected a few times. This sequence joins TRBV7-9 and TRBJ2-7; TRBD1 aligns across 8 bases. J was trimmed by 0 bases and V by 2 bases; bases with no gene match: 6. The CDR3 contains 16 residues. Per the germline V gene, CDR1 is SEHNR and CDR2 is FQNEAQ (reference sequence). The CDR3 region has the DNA TGTGCCAGCAGCTTATTACGGACAGGGAGCTCCTACGAGCAGTACTTC. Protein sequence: CASSLLRTGSSYEQYF.

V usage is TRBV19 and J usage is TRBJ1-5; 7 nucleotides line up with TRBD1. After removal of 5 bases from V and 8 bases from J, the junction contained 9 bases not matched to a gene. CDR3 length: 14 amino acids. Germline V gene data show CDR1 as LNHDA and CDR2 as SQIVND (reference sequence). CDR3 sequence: CASSLGQAREPQHF. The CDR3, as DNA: TGTGCCAGTAGTCTCGGACAGGCCAGAGAGCCCCAGCATTTT.

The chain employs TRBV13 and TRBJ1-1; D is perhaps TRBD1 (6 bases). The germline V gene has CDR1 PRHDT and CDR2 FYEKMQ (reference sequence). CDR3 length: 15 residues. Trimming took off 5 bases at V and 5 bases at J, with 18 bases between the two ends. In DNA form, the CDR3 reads TGTGCCAGCAGCACCATACAGGGCGTCGGGACTGAAGCTTTCTTT. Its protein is CASSTIQGVGTEAFF.